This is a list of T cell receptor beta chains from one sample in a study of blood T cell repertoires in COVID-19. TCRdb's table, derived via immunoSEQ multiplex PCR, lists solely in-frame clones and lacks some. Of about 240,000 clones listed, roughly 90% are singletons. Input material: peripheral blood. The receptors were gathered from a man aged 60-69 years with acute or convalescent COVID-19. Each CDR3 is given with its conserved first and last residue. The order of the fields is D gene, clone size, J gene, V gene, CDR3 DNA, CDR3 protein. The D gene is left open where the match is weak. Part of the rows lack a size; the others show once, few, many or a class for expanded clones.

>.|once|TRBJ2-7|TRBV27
TGTGCCAGCAGTTTTCGGACCGGGACAACGACCTACGAGCAGTACTTC
CASSFRTGTTTYEQYF
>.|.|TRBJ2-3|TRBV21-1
TGTGCCAGCAGCAAAAAGCCGGCCGACCGGACAGGGGGTCCAGATACGCAGTATTTT
CASSKKPADRTGGPDTQYF
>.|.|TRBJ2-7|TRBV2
TGTGCCAGCAGGCCACTAGTCACAGAGTCCTACGAGCAGTACTTC
CASRPLVTESYEQYF
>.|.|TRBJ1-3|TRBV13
TGTGCCAGCAGCCTTGACACGGGGGGAATTACTGGAAACACCATATATTTT
CASSLDTGGITGNTIYF
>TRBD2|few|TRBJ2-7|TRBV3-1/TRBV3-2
TGTGCCAGCAGCCAAGGGACTAGCGGGAGCTACGAGCAGTACTTC
CASSQGTSGSYEQYF
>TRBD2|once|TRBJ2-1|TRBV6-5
TGTGCCAGCAGTTACCTACTAGCGGGAGTCGGTGAGCAGTTCTTC
CASSYLLAGVGEQFF
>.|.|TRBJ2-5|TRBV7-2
TGTGCCAGCAGCTTAGGAGCGGGCTCTTCCCCAGAGACCCAGTACTTC
CASSLGAGSSPETQYF
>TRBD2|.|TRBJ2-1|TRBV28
TGTGCCAGCAGACCCCGGGTGGGGACTAGCGGGAACAATGAGCAGTTCTTC
CASRPRVGTSGNNEQFF
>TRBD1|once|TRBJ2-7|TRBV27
TGTGCCAGCAGTTTATGGGCCCGGGACAGGGGGGTACGTAGGCAGTACTTC
CASSLWARDRGVRRQYF
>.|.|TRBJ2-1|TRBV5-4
TGTGCCAGCAGCTTGGCTACAAGCGGCCCCGGCGCTGAGCAGTTCTTC
CASSLATSGPGAEQFF
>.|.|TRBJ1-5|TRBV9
TGTGCCAGCAGCGCTCAGGGGTCTGATCAGCCCCAGCATTTT
CASSAQGSDQPQHF
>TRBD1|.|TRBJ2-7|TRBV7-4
TGTGCCAGCAGCTTACCCCTCCCCCCCAGGACAGGGTGGGGCGAGCAGTACTTC
CASSLPLPPRTGWGEQYF
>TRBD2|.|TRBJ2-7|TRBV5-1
TGCGCCAGCAGCTTGGAGAACGCGGGAGTTGGAGACGAGCAGTACTTC
CASSLENAGVGDEQYF
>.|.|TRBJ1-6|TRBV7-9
TGTGCCAGCAGCTTAGCGCTAGGCGAAGGTTCACCCCTCCACTTT
CASSLALGEGSPLHF
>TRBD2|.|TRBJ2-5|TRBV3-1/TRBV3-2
TGTGCCAGCAGCTCACTAGCGGTTCAAGAGACCCAGTACTTC
CASSSLAVQETQYF
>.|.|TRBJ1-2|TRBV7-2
TGTGCCAGCAGCCAGACAGTTGGCTACACCTTC
CASSQTVGYTF
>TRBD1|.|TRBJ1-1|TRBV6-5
TGTGCCAGCAGTTATACACAGGGGTTAAATGAAGCTTTCTTT
CASSYTQGLNEAFF
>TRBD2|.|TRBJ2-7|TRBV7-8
TGTGCCAGCAGCTTAGTTGGGACTAGCGGGAGGGCCTACGAGCAGTACTTC
CASSLVGTSGRAYEQYF
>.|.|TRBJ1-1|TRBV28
TGTGCCAGCAGCCTGGGAGGGGAAGCTTTCTTT
CASSLGGEAFF
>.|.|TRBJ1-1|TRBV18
TGTGCCAGCATGACAGTAAGTAACACTGAAGCTTTCTTT
CASMTVSNTEAFF
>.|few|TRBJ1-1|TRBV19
TGTGCCAGTAGTATAGCCGGACTTAACACTGAAGCTTTCTTT
CASSIAGLNTEAFF
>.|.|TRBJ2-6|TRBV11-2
TGTGCCAGCAGCACCCCCCCCGGGGTAAGTGGGGCCAACGTCCTGACTTTC
CASSTPPGVSGANVLTF
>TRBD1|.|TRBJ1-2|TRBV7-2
TGTGCCAGCGGAAACAGGGGTACCTATGGCTACACCTTC
CASGNRGTYGYTF
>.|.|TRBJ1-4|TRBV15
TGTGCCACCAGCAGCCTGGGAGGGACATCTGAAAAACTGTTTTTT
CATSSLGGTSEKLFF
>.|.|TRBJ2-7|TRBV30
TGTGCCTGGAGTGTTAGGCTAGCGTCCTACTACGAGCAGTACTTC
CAWSVRLASYYEQYF
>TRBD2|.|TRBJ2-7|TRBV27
TGTGCCAGCAGTTCGGGACTAGCAGTATACGAGCAGTACTTC
CASSSGLAVYEQYF
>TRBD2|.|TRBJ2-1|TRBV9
TGTGCCAGCAGCGTAGTACCAGCGGGAGGATGGGGTGAGCAGTTCTTC
CASSVVPAGGWGEQFF
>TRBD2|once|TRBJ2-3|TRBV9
TGTGCCAGCAGCCCTAGGACTAGCGGGAGTGATACGCAGTATTTT
CASSPRTSGSDTQYF
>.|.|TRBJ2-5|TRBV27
TGTGCCAGCAGTTCACCGGGACGCGGGGCCCAGTACTTC
CASSSPGRGAQYF
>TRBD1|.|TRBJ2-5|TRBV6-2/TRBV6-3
TGTGCCAGCAGCCTTACCAGGGGGACAGGGCCTGCGGAGACCCAGTACTTC
CASSLTRGTGPAETQYF
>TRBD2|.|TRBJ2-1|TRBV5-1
TGCGCCAGCAGCCTCGGGAGGAGGGGGGTAGCGGGAGGAGCCGATGAGCAGTTCTTC
CASSLGRRGVAGGADEQFF
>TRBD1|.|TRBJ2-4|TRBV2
TGTGCCAGCAGGGACAGGGGCGACATTCAGTACTTC
CASRDRGDIQYF
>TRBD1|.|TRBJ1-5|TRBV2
TGTGCCAGCTCCGGGACAGGGGCAAGCAATCAGCCCCAGCATTTT
CASSGTGASNQPQHF
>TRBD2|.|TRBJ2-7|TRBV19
TGTGCCAGCCGAAAGGGACTAGCGGGAGGGCTCACCTACGAGCAGTACTTC
CASRKGLAGGLTYEQYF
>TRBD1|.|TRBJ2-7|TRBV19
TGTGCCAGTGCGACAGGGGACCCCTACGAGCAGTACTTC
CASATGDPYEQYF
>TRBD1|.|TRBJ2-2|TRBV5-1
TGCGCCAGCAGCTTGGAAAACAGGGGAACCGGGGAGCTGTTTTTT
CASSLENRGTGELFF
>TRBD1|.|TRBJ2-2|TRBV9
TGTGCCAGCAAAGGGGGCTTCAACGGGGAGCTGTTTTTT
CASKGGFNGELFF
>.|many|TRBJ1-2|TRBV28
TGTGCCAGCCTAGCCTATAACTATGGCTACACCTTC
CASLAYNYGYTF
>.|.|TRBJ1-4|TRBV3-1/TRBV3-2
TGTGCCAGCAGCCGCAGGGGCGGTGAAAAACTGTTTTTT
CASSRRGGEKLFF
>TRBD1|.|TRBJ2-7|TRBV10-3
TGTGCCATCAGTACCGACAGGGGATCGCCCTACGAGCAGTACTTC
CAISTDRGSPYEQYF
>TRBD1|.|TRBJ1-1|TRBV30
TGTGCCTGGAGTGCTGGACAGGGCAACACTGAAGCTTTCTTT
CAWSAGQGNTEAFF
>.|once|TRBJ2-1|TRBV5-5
TGTGCCAGCAGCCCCTCACAGGACAGGCAGTTCTTC
CASSPSQDRQFF
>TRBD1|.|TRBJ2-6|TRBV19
TGTGCCAGTAGTGTTCCGGGACAGGGGACCTCTGGGGCCAACGTCCTGACTTTC
CASSVPGQGTSGANVLTF
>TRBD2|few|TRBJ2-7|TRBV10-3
TGTGCCATCAGTGAGTCGACTCGGGCTAGCGGGAGTCCCTTGTACGAGCAGTACTTC
CAISESTRASGSPLYEQYF
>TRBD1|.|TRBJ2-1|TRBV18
TGTGCCAGCTCACTGTACCACAGGGGTGAGAATGAGCAGTTCTTC
CASSLYHRGENEQFF
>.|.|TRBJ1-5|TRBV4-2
TGTGCCAGCAGCCAAGTAGGGGTGGGCAATCAGCCCCAGCATTTT
CASSQVGVGNQPQHF
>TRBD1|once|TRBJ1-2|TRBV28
TGTGCCAGCAGGTCCACAGGGGATCAGGGCGGCTACACCTTC
CASRSTGDQGGYTF
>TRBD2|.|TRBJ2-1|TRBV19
TGTGCCAGTAGTATCCAACGGACTAGCGGCCTCAATGAGCAGTTCTTC
CASSIQRTSGLNEQFF
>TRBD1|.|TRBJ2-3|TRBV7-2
TGTGCCAGCAGCTTAGCGGGGGACAGGCCCCAACTAGGGGATACGCAGTATTTT
CASSLAGDRPQLGDTQYF
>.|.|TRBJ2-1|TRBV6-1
TGTGCCAGCAGTGAAACGGTTAACAATGAGCAGTTCTTC
CASSETVNNEQFF
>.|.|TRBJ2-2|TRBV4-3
TGCGCCAGCAGCCAAGAGGGTACAGGGGGGGAGCTGTTTTTT
CASSQEGTGGELFF
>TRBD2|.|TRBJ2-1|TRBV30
TGTGCCTGGAGTTGGCTAGCGGGAGACTACAATGAGCAGTTCTTC
CAWSWLAGDYNEQFF
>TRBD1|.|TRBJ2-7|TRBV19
TGTGCCAGTAGTATATCCTGGACAGGGACCTACGAGCAGTACTTC
CASSISWTGTYEQYF
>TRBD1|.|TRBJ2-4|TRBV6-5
TGTGCCTTACCGACAGGGAGAAAAAACATTCAGTACTTC
CALPTGRKNIQYF
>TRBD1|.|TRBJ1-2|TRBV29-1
TGCAGCGTTGAAGAATCGCGCCGGACAGGCTTAGTCTATGGCTACACCTTC
CSVEESRRTGLVYGYTF
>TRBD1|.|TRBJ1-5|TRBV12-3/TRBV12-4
TGTGCCAGCAGAACAGGGGGCGGGCAGCCCCAGCATTTT
CASRTGGGQPQHF
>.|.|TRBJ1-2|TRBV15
TGTGCCACCAGCAGAGATAGTTCACAGAGACGTAACTATGGCTACACCTTC
CATSRDSSQRRNYGYTF
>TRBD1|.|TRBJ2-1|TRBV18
TGTGCCAGCTCACCGTGGGACAGGGTCTACAATGAGCAGTTCTTC
CASSPWDRVYNEQFF